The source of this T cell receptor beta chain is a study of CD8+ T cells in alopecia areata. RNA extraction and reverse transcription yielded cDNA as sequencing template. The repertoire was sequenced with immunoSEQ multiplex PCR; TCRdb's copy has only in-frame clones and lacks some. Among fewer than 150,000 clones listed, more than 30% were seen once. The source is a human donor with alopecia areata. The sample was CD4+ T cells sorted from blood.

The CDR3: CASSSPARIDWGIQYF. The CDR3 DNA is TGTGCCAGCAGTTCCCCTGCCCGGATCGATTGGGGCATTCAGTACTTC. The chain links TRBV28 to TRBJ2-4; no firm D call. Germline-derived CDR1 and CDR2 are MDHEN and SYDVKM. CDR3 length equals 16 residues. V was pared by 4 bases and J by 9 bases, with 22 bases between.